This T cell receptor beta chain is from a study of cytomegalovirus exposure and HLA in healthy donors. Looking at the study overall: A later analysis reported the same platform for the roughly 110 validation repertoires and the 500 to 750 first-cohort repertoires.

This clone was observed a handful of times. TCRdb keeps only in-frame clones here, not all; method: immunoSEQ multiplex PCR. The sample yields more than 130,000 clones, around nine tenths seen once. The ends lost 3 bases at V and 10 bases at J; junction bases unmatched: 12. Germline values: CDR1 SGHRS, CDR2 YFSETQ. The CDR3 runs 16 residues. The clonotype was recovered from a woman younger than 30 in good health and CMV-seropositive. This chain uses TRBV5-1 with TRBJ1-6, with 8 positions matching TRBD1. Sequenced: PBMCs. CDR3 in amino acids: CASSYGQGRVTSPLHF. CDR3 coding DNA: TGCGCCAGCAGCTACGGACAGGGAAGAGTAACGTCACCCCTCCACTTT.